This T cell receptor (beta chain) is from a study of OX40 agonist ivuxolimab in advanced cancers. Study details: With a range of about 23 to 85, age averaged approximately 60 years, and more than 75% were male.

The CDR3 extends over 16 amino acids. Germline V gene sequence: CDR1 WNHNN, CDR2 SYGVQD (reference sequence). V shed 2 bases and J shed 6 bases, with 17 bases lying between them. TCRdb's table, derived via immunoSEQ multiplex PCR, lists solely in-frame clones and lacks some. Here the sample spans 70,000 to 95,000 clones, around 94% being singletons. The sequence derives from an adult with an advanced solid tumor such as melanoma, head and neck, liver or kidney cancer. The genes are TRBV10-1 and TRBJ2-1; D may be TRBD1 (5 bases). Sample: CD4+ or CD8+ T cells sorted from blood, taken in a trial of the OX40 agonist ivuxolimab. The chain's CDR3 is CASSEPYALGVNEQFF. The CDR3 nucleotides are TGCGCCAGCAGTGAGCCTTACGCGTTAGGGGTCAATGAGCAGTTCTTC.